This T cell receptor (beta chain) was recorded in a study of cytomegalovirus exposure and HLA in healthy donors. Overall study context: The roughly 110 validation repertoires were reported in a later analysis to have been generated on the same platform as the roughly 680 first-cohort repertoires.

About this clone itself: The antigen is unknown.

Among the 120 or so subjects of the validation cohort, separate from the roughly 670-subject first cohort, were the donors. Study-level results: Three chains linked to CMV were shown in vitro to be specific for CMV antigens. Cytomegalovirus association was assigned to 150 to 200 TCR beta chains.

The protocol was immunoSEQ multiplex PCR, while the TCRdb copy is restricted to in-frame clones and leaves out a portion. The repertoire holds over 70,000 clones, with roughly 90% as singletons. The CDR3 is 15 residues long. The V gene end was trimmed by 0 bases and the J gene end by 5 bases; junction bases not matched to a gene: 4. The germline V gene has CDR1 SGHRS and CDR2 YFSETQ. The sequencing input was PBMCs. The rearrangement joins TRBV5-1 to TRBJ1-4, with 7 bases identical to TRBD1. The origin of this receptor is a young woman in good health and CMV-seropositive. The CDR3 protein is CASSLAGTENEKLFF. For the CDR3, the DNA is TGCGCCAGCAGCTTGGCCGGGACAGAGAATGAAAAACTGTTTTTT.